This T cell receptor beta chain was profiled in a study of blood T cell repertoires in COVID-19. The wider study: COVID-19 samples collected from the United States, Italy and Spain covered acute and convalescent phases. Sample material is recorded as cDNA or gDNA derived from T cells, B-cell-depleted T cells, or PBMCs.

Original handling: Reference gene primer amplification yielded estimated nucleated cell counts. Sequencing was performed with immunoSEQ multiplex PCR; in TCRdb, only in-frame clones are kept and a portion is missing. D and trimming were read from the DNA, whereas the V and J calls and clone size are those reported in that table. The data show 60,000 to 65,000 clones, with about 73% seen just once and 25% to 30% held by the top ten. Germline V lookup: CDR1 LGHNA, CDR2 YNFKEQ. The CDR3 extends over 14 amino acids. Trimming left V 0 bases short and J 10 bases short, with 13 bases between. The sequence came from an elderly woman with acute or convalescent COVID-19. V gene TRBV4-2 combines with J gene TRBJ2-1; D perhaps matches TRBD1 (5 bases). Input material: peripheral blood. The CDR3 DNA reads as TGTGCCAGCAGCCAAGACCCTAGGGGCGAAGAGCAGTTCTTC. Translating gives CASSQDPRGEEQFF.